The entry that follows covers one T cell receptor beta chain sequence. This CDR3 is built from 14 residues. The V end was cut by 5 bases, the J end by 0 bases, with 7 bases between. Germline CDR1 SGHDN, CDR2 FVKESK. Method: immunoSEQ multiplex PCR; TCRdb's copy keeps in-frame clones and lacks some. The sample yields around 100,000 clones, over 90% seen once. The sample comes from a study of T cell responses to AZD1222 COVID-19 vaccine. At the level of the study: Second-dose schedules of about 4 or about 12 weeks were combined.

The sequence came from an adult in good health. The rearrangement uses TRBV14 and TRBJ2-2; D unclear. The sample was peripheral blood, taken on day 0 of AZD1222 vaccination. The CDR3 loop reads CASSRSTNTGELFF. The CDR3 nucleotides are TGTGCCAGCAGCAGGTCCACGAACACCGGGGAGCTGTTTTTT.